The T cell receptor beta chain described here comes from a study of blood T cells in healthy people across ages. CDR1 is KGHDR and CDR2 is SFDVKD in the germline V gene. The CDR3 spans 16 residues. J gave up 7 bases and V 4 bases, and 8 bases lay outside the gene matches. Donors ranged from roughly 6 to 100 years old and were healthy Caucasians in Russia. A sample-barcoded 5' primer and a J-beta primer mix were used in a second PCR of roughly 7 to 11 cycles. Every sample gave at least 2.5 million paired-end reads containing CDR3. TCRdb itself ran the 5' RACE reads through MiXCR, one entry per CDR3 protein. The repertoire holds some 760,000 distinct CDR3 sequences, with approximately 25% as singletons. A further study also used this sample, focusing on T cells of mothers and their children. That work adds: Thymic selection shapes TCR recombination output similarly in related and unrelated pairs. Related pairs of mothers and children showed slightly higher, non-significant overlap versus unrelated pairs.

The chain is built from TRBV24-1 and TRBJ2-1, with 11 bases matching TRBD2. The TCR comes from a boy under 18 in good health. Material for sequencing was blood. This CDR3 reads CATSENSGRASNEQFF. For the CDR3, the DNA is TGTGCCACCAGTGAGAATAGCGGGAGGGCGAGTAATGAGCAGTTCTTC.